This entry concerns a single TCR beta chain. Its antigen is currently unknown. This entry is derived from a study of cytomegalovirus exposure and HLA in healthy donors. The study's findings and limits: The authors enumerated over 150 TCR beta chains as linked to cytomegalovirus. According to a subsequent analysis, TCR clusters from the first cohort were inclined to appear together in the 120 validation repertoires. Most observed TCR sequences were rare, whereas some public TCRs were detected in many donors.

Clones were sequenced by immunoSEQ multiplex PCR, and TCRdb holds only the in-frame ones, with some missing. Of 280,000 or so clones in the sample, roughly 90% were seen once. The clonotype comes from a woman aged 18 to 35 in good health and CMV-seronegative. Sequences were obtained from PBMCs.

For the CDR3, the DNA is TGTGCCAGCAGCTCTGACAGGGGGTCCCCCTACGAGCAGTACTTC. It is translated as CASSSDRGSPYEQYF. V and J are TRBV11-1 and TRBJ2-7; 9 nucleotides match TRBD1. J was trimmed by 2 bases and V by 4 bases; bases with no gene match: 6. The length of the CDR3 is 15 residues. Germline CDR1 is SGHAT and CDR2 is FQDESV (reference sequence).